Sequencing of this TCR beta chain was carried out in a study of T-cell reconstitution after alpha-beta-depleted transplantation in children. Unique molecular identifiers were built into the TCRbeta library. TCRdb passed the PCR reads through MiXCR, listing each CDR3 protein once. The data contain around 270,000 distinct CDR3 sequences, over 9% of them singletons. This clonotype has just a few counts. What it binds is unknown. The germline V gene has CDR1 SNHLY and CDR2 FYNNEI. After removal of 1 base from V and 8 bases from J, the junction contained 5 bases not matched to a gene. The CDR3 length is 14 residues. The study's findings and limits: A year post-transplant, T-cell counts and diversity derived mostly from newly produced T cells. Several patients had high TCRbeta diversity at day 60; it came from surviving recipient T cells and thymic progenitors. About two months after transplant, alpha-beta T cells reportedly came from several hundred expanded graft clones.

This TCR was recovered from a boy younger than two with acute myeloid leukemia, due to receive a stem cell transplant. V usage is TRBV2 and J usage is TRBJ2-1; TRBD1 matches 7 bases. Sequenced here: PBMCs, sampled before TCRalphabeta/CD19-depleted stem cell transplant. The CDR3 loop reads CASSEERGLDEQFF. DNA of the CDR3: TGTGCCAGCAGTGAAGAGAGGGGGCTGGATGAGCAGTTCTTC.